This T cell receptor (beta chain) was observed in a study of T cell repertoires in cytomegalovirus infection. On the study more broadly: Selection of CMV epitopes for the study included recently identified HLA-C-restricted and well-studied HLA-B-restricted ones.

V shed 5 bases and J shed 6 bases, with 19 bases lying between them. Per the germline V gene, CDR1 is SGHVS and CDR2 is FQNEAQ. The CDR3 loop spans 15 amino acids. Via MiXCR, TCRdb re-called the reads, giving one row per CDR3 protein. Of hundreds of thousands of distinct CDR3 sequences listed, approximately 32% are singletons. Concerning this clonotype itself: Its antigen is as yet unknown.

Study findings and constraints: HLA-C-restricted CMV-specific TCR beta clonotypes were dominant in the ex vivo response. Public TCR beta family frequency separated CMV-and-HLA carriers, including in an independent cohort.

The chain employs TRBV7-8 and TRBJ1-1, with D possibly TRBD1 on 5 matching bases. The source is a human donor in good health (CMV status not recorded). Some clones in this sample may be carry-over from other donors' samples. The sequencing here drew on cultured CD8+ T cells from PBMCs, taken from culture after CMV antigen stimulation. The CDR3 coding sequence is TGTGCCAGCAGCCTACCGAAAGGGGTATTGGCTGAAGCTTTCTTT. Amino acid sequence: CASSLPKGVLAEAFF.